This T cell receptor beta chain was sequenced in a study of T-cell memory formation after mild COVID-19. Constant-segment primers and 5'RACE yielded cDNA libraries for TCR alpha and TCR beta, each carrying sample barcodes and UMIs. TCRdb re-called the 5' RACE reads with MiXCR, one entry per CDR3 protein. This table holds about 190,000 distinct CDR3 sequences, 27% found once. The germline V gene has CDR1 SGDLS and CDR2 YYNGEE. V was cut by 6 bases and J by 1 base, with 13 bases left in between. The CDR3 runs to 14 residues. General study findings and limits: That cross-reactive memory joined was suggested by some responding clones appearing in pre-infection memory. Later expanders leaned CD4+, whereas clones that contracted between day 15 and 85 were balanced CD4/CD8.

With respect to this clonotype: What it binds is not known.

The TCR comes from an adult woman who had mild COVID-19 (a few samples of this study predate the infection). Cell type and time point are not known. The chain employs TRBV9 and TRBJ1-1, with a weak D call TRBD1 (5 bases). Sequencing was performed on PBMCs or a T cell subset sorted from them (not recorded which). For the CDR3, the DNA is TGTGCCAGCACGCAGGGAGGGGAGAACACTGAAGCTTTCTTT. Protein sequence: CASTQGGENTEAFF.